The next 13 T cell receptor beta chains were all read from a single sample in a study of blood T cell repertoires in COVID-19. The table came from immunoSEQ multiplex PCR; TCRdb's copy has only in-frame clones and leaves some out. The sample shows a few hundred thousand clones, under 90% of them seen only once. What was sequenced was PBMCs or T cells enriched from blood (not recorded which). The receptors stem from a woman in her forties or fifties who had been exposed to COVID-19.

The chain has TRBV24-1 and TRBJ1-2, with 7 nucleotides matching TRBD1. The CDR3 is 13 amino acids. CDR1 and CDR2 (germline): KGHDR, SFDVKD. V shed 7 bases, J shed 1 base, and the junction held 2 bases outside the gene matches. This CDR3 is CATSRGDNYGYTF. CDR3 in DNA: TGTGCCACCAGCAGGGGGGATAACTATGGCTACACCTTC.

The rearrangement links TRBV10-3 to TRBJ1-2; 9 bases are a match to TRBD1. The CDR3 extends over 11 amino acids. V shed 10 bases, J shed 6 bases, and the junction held 3 bases outside the gene matches. CDR1 and CDR2 (germline): ENHRY, SYGVKD. CDR3: CATTGGDGYTF. As DNA, the CDR3 is TGTGCCACCACAGGGGGCGATGGCTACACCTTC.

This sequence joins TRBV5-1 and TRBJ2-1; 10 positions match TRBD1. Germline V gene lookup returns CDR1 SGHRS and CDR2 YFSETQ. Losses at the gene ends were 3 bases for V and 1 base for J; bases not matched to a gene: 1. The CDR3 extends over 15 amino acids. The CDR3 loop reads CASSWTGGSYNEQFF. CDR3 nucleotides: TGCGCCAGCAGCTGGACAGGGGGTTCCTACAATGAGCAGTTCTTC.

J is TRBJ1-5 and V is TRBV7-2; perhaps TRBD1 as D (6 bases). The CDR3 contains 14 residues. Trimming cost V 5 bases and J 6 bases, with 14 bases left between them. Per germline, CDR1 SGHTA and CDR2 FQGNSA. CDR3 in amino acids: CASSHGGAGQPQHF. The CDR3 coding sequence is TGTGCCAGCAGCCACGGGGGGGCCGGTCAGCCCCAGCATTTT.

V is TRBV7-2 and J is TRBJ1-2; 8 bases align to TRBD1. V dropped 1 base and J dropped 2; count of bases not matched to a gene: 6. Germline assignment: CDR1 SGHTA and CDR2 FQGNSA. This CDR3 has 16 residues. For the CDR3, the DNA is TGTGCCAGCAGCTTAGGACAGGGGAAGGGGAACTATGGCTACACCTTC. This translates into CASSLGQGKGNYGYTF. The full variable domain, rest sourced from reference TRBV7-2 and TRBJ1-2, is GAGVSQSPSNKVTEKGKDVELRCDPISGHTALYWYRQSLGQGLEFLIYFQGNSAPDKSGLPSDRFSAERTGGSVSTLTIQRTQQEDSAVYLCASSLGQGKGNYGYTFGSGTRLTVV.

This clone showed up just a few times. J is TRBJ1-6 and V is TRBV7-9; a possible D gene is TRBD1 (6 bases). The germline CDR1 and CDR2 sequences are SEHNR and FQNEAQ (reference sequence). The ends were cut back, 4 bases at V and 5 bases at J, with 9 bases in the middle. The CDR3 contains 14 residues. CDR3 in amino acids: CASSSDRDNSPLHF. In nucleotides, the CDR3 is TGTGCCAGCAGCTCGGACAGAGATAATTCACCCCTCCACTTT.

The CDR3 bases are TGTGCCAGCAGCTCGGGACAGGGGAGGGATCAGCCCCAGCATTTT. This codes for CASSSGQGRDQPQHF. The V and J genes are TRBV28 and TRBJ1-5; 10 bases map to TRBD1. V shed 6 bases and J 5 bases; nucleotides not matched to a gene: 7. The CDR3 consists of 15 residues. CDR1 and CDR2 (germline): MDHEN, SYDVKM.

This chain links TRBV20-1 with TRBJ1-1, with 8 bases identical to TRBD1. From germline, CDR1 is DFQATT and CDR2 SNEGSKA (reference sequence). V lost 3 bases, J lost 4 bases, and 10 bases stayed unmatched. CDR3 length: 15 residues. CDR3 nucleotide sequence: TGCAGTGCTAGTGGAGCGACAGGGGTGGTCACTGAAGCTTTCTTT. This translates into CSASGATGVVTEAFF.

This chain uses TRBV5-1 with TRBJ2-1; D might be TRBD1 (5 bases). CDR1 is SGHRS and CDR2 is YFSETQ in the germline V gene. With 4 bases removed from V and 4 bases from J, the gap between germline ends came to 15 bases. The CDR3 extends over 15 amino acids. CDR3 sequence reads: CASSLRQTVYNEQFF. The CDR3 DNA is TGCGCCAGCAGCCTAAGACAGACAGTATACAATGAGCAGTTCTTC. Based on the CDR3 plus reference TRBV5-1 and TRBJ2-1, the full variable domain is KAGVTQTPRYLIKTRGQQVTLSCSPISGHRSVSWYQQTPGQGLQFLFEYFSETQRNKGNFPGRFSGRQFSNSRSEMNVSTLELGDSALYLCASSLRQTVYNEQFFGPGTRLTVL.

The genes are TRBV4-1 and TRBJ2-7; TRBD2 might be the D (7 bases). The V and J ends lost 1 base and 1 base respectively, with 14 bases between them. Germline V gene sequence: CDR1 MGHRA, CDR2 YSYEKL. The CDR3 extends over 16 amino acids. The CDR3 nucleotides are TGCGCCAGCAGCCAAGTATCAGGGAGGGGGTCCTACGAGCAGTACTTC. Residues: CASSQVSGRGSYEQYF.

V usage is TRBV5-6 and J usage is TRBJ1-3, with a weak D call TRBD1 (6 bases). This CDR3 spans 18 amino acids. Germline V gene lookup returns CDR1 SGHDT and CDR2 YYEEEE. The V and J ends lost 4 bases and 0 bases respectively, with 20 bases between them. CDR3 amino acids: CASSRDWGPIHSGNTIYF. CDR3 nucleotide sequence: TGTGCCAGCAGCCGCGACTGGGGGCCGATTCACTCTGGAAACACCATATATTTT.

This chain links TRBV6-2 or TRBV6-3 with TRBJ1-5, with 9 nucleotides matching TRBD1. V gave up 0 bases and J gave up 7 bases; unmatched junction bases: 7. This CDR3 region has 16 residues. The V gene's germline CDR1 is MNHEY and CDR2 SVGEGT. For the CDR3, the DNA is TGTGCCAGCAGTTACTCACCGACAGGGGGTTTGCAGCCCCAGCATTTT. Its translation: CASSYSPTGGLQPQHF.

V is TRBV5-1 and J is TRBJ1-1, with D possibly matching TRBD1 (6 bases). Looked up from germline, CDR1 is SGHRS and CDR2 is YFSETQ. The CDR3 extends over 15 amino acids. With 1 base removed from V and 4 bases from J, the gap between germline ends came to 14 bases. CDR3 in amino acids: CASSLRGAEATEAFF. CDR3 coding DNA: TGCGCCAGCAGCTTGCGGGGGGCGGAGGCCACTGAAGCTTTCTTT.